The entry below describes one T cell receptor (beta chain). This sample was taken from a study of blood T cell repertoires in COVID-19. Method: immunoSEQ multiplex PCR; TCRdb's copy keeps in-frame clones and lacks some. The profile covers 200,000 to 250,000 clones, with around 84% appearing a single time and roughly a tenth taken by the ten largest. Material: peripheral blood. The sequence came from a middle-aged man with active or convalescent COVID-19.

CDR3 region: CASSPPGSGRREQYF. The CDR3 DNA follows: TGTGCCAGCAGTCCCCCTGGTAGCGGGAGACGCGAGCAGTACTTC. The chain carries TRBV6-5 and TRBJ2-7; 9 bases map to TRBD2. Per the germline V gene, CDR1 is MNHEY and CDR2 is SVGAGI. The J segment lost 6 bases and the V segment lost 5 bases, leaving 11 bases of the junction unmatched. This CDR3 comprises 15 residues.